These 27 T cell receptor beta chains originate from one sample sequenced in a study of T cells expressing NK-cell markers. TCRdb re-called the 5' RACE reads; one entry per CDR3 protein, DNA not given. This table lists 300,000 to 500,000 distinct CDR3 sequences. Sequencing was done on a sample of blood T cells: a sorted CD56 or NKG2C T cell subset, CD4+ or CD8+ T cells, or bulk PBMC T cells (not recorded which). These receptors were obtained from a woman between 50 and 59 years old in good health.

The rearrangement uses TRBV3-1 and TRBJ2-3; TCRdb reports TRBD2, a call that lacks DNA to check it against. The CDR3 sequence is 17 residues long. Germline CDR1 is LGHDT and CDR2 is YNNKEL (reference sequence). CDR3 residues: CASSYRTSGRAGDTQYF.

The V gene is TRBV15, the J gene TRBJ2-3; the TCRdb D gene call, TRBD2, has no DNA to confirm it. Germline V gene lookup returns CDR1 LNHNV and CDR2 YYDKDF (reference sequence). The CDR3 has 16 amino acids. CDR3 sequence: CATSRDLRAGTDTQYF.

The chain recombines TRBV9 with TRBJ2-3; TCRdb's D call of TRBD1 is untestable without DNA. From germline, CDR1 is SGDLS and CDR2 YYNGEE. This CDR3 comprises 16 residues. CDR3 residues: CASSVGSGTLTDTQYF.

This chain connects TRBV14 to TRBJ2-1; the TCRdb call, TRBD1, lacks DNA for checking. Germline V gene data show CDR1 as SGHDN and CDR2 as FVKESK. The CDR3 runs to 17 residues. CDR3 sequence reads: CASSQFGTASSYNEQFF. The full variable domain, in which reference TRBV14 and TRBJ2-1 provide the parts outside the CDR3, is EAGVTQFPSHSVIEKGQTVTLRCDPISGHDNLYWYRRVMGKEIKFLLHFVKESKQDESGMPNNRFLAERTGGTYSTLKVQPAELEDSGVYFCASSQFGTASSYNEQFFGPGTRLTVL.

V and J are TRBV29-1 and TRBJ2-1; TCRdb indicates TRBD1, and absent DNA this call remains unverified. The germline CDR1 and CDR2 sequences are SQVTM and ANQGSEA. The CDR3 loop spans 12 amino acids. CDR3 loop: CSSGQPYNEQFF.

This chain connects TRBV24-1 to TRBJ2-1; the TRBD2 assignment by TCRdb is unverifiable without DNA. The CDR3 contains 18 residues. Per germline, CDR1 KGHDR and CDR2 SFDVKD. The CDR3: CATSDPRGLAGSYNEQFF.

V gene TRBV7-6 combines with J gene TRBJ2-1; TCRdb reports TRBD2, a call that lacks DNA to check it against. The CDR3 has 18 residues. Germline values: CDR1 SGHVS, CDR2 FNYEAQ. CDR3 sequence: CASSLFPLAAGAGNEQFF.

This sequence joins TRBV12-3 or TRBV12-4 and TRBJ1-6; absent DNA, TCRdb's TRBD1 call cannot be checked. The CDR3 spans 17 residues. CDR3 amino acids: CASSLRMAGGAGSPLHF.

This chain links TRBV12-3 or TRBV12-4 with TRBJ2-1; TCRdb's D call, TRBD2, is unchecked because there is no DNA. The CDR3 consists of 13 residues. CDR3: CASREDYKYEQFF.

CDR3 amino acids: CASSLSPGLEETQYF. The rearrangement joins TRBV5-1 to TRBJ2-5; the D gene TCRdb calls, TRBD2, cannot be checked with no DNA. The CDR3 totals 15 residues. Germline-derived CDR1 and CDR2 are SGHRS and YFSETQ.

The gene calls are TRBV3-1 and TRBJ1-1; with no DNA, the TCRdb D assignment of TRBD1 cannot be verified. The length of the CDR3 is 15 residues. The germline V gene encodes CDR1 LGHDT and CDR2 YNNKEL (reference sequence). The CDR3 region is CASSRRAVDNTEAFF. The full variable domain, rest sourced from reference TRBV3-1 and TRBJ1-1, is DTAVSQTPKYLVTQMGNDKSIKCEQNLGHDTMYWYKQDSKKFLKIMFSYNNKELIINETVPNRFSPKSPDKAHLNLHINSLELGDSAVYFCASSRRAVDNTEAFFGQGTRLTVV.

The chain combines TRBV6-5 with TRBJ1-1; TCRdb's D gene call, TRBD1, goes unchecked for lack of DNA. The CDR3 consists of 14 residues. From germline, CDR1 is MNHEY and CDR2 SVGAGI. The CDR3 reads CASSLTGGVTEAFF.

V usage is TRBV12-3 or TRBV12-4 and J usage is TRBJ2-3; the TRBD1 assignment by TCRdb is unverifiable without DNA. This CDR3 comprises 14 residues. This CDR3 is CASTRTGGADTQYF.

The CDR3 is CSARLERELFF. The chain carries TRBV20-1 and TRBJ2-2. The CDR3 length is 11 residues. The germline gives CDR1 DFQATT, CDR2 SNEGSKA (reference sequence).

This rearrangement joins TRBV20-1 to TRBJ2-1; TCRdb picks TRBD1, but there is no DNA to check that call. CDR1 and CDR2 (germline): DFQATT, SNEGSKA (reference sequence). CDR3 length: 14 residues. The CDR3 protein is CSARAPVSDNEQFF.

CDR3 loop: CASKGGARTDTQYF. The gene calls are TRBV11-3 and TRBJ2-3; TCRdb designates TRBD1, a call that cannot be tested without DNA. The CDR3 loop spans 14 amino acids. Per the germline V gene, CDR1 is SGHNT and CDR2 is YENEEA.

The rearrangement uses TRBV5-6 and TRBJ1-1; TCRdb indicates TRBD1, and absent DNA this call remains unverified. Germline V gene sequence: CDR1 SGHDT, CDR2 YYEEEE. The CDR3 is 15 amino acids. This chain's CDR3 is CASSLGTGPGTEAFF.

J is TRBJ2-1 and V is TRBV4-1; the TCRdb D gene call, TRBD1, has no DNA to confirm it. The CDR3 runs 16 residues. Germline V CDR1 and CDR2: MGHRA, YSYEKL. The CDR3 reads CASSQAPGQGINEQFF.

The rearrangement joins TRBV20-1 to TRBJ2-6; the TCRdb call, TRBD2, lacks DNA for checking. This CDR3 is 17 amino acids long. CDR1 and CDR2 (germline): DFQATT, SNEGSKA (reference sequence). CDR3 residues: CSAREGGRATGANVLTF.

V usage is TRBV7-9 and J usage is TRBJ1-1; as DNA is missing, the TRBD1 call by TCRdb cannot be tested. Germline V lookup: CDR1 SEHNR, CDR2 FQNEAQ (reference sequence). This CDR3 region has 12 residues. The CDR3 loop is CASSGGHPGAFF.

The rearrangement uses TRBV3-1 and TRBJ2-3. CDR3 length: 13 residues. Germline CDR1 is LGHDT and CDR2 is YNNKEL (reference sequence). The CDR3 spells CASSHLTEDTQYF.

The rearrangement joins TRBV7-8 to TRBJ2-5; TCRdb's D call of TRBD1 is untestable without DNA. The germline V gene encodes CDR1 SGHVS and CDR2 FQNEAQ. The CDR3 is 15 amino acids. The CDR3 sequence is CASSPGGTTQETQYF.

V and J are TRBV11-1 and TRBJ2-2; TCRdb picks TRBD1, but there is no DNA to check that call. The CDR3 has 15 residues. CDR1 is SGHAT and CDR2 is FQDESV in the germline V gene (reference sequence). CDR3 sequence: CASSWGLPGTGELFF.

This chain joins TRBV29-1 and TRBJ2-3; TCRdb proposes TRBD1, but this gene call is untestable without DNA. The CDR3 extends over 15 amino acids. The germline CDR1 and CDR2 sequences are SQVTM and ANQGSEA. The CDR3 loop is CSVLGLGGFWDTQYF.

Here the CDR3 reads CASQSTGTGLTDTQYF. V gene TRBV19 combines with J gene TRBJ2-3; TCRdb's assignment of TRBD1 cannot be checked, as there is no DNA. The CDR3 totals 16 residues. Germline lookup yields CDR1 LNHDA and CDR2 SQIVND (reference sequence).

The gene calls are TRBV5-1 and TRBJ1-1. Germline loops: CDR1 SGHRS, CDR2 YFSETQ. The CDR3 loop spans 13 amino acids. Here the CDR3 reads CASSFDPRFEAFF.

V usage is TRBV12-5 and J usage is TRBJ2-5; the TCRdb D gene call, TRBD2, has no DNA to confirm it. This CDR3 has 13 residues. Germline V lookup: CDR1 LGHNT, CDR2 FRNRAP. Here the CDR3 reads CASPPGSQETQYF.